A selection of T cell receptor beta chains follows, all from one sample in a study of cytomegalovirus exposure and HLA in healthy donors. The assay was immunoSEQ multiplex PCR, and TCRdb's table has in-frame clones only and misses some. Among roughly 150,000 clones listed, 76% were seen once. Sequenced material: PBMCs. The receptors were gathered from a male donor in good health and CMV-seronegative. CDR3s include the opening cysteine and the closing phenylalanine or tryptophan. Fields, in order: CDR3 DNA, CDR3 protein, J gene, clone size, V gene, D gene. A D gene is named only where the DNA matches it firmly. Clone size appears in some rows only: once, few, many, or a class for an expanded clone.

TGTGCCTGGAGTGCAACAGGCTCTGGGGAACCCCAGCATTTT | CAWSATGSGEPQHF | TRBJ1-5 | NA | TRBV30 | NA
TGCGCCAGCAGCTCCGGACAGGTCCTCTATGGCTACACCTTC | CASSSGQVLYGYTF | TRBJ1-2 | NA | TRBV5-1 | TRBD1
TGTGCCAGCAGCTCCCAGGGTGGTACGCAGTATTTT | CASSSQGGTQYF | TRBJ2-3 | once | TRBV25-1 | NA
TGTGCCATGCTTCTACGGGGATACAATGAGCAGTTCTTC | CAMLLRGYNEQFF | TRBJ2-1 | NA | TRBV10-3 | NA
TGTGCCAGTAGTATCCGGGACAGGGGCCGGGACGAGCAGTACTTC | CASSIRDRGRDEQYF | TRBJ2-7 | NA | TRBV19 | TRBD1
TGTGCCAGCAGCTCCGGGACTAGCGGGGGGTACACAGATACGCAGTATTTT | CASSSGTSGGYTDTQYF | TRBJ2-3 | NA | TRBV5-4 | TRBD2
TGCGCCAGCAGCGAAGGAGGGGCGAACACCGGGGAGCTGTTTTTT | CASSEGGANTGELFF | TRBJ2-2 | NA | TRBV5-1 | NA
TGTGCCACCAGCAGAGCCTCCCATAGCGGATTATACAATGAGCAGTTCTTC | CATSRASHSGLYNEQFF | TRBJ2-1 | few | TRBV15 | NA
TGTGCCAGCAGAGGACAGGGGACCTCCTACGAGCAGTACTTC | CASRGQGTSYEQYF | TRBJ2-7 | NA | TRBV6-5 | TRBD1
TGTGCCAGCAGTACCGGGACTAGCGGGTACTCCTACGAGCAGTACTTC | CASSTGTSGYSYEQYF | TRBJ2-7 | NA | TRBV27 | TRBD2
TGTGCCGGACTAGCGGGGGGGCCTGAAGGAGAGACCCAGTACTTC | CAGLAGGPEGETQYF | TRBJ2-5 | NA | TRBV30 | TRBD2
TGTGCCAGTAGTATACGGGGATCGGGTAATCAGCCCCAGCATTTT | CASSIRGSGNQPQHF | TRBJ1-5 | NA | TRBV19 | NA
TGCGCCAGCAGCTTTCGAGCGGGGGAGCGTGAGCAGTACTTC | CASSFRAGEREQYF | TRBJ2-7 | NA | TRBV5-1 | TRBD2
TGTGCCAGCAGTTACTCGGGAGGGTCGTCCTACGAGCAGTACTTC | CASSYSGGSSYEQYF | TRBJ2-7 | NA | TRBV6-5 | TRBD2
TGTGCCAGCAGTGCAGGACAGGGGGGGTCAGATACGCAGTATTTT | CASSAGQGGSDTQYF | TRBJ2-3 | NA | TRBV2 | TRBD1
TGTGCCAGCAGCCTCCTTCCGGGACAGAGAGCGGGGGGGCCCGTATACGAGCAGTACTTC | CASSLLPGQRAGGPVYEQYF | TRBJ2-7 | NA | TRBV27 | TRBD2
TGTGCCAGCAGTCCGAGAACAGCCGGGGTTGACACCGGGGAGCTGTTTTTT | CASSPRTAGVDTGELFF | TRBJ2-2 | few | TRBV28 | NA
TGTGCCAGCAGTTTTCGGGGGTTGGATCAGCCCCAGCATTTT | CASSFRGLDQPQHF | TRBJ1-5 | NA | TRBV28 | NA